This record looks at one T cell receptor (beta chain) sequence and its context. As yet, its antigen is unknown. Subsequent to a culture period of 10 to 11 days, CD4+ T cells were isolated. The person had a PCR-confirmed SARS-CoV-2 infection during March to December 2020. BNT162b2 vaccine or mRNA-1273 vaccine was given to participants in two doses. The sample is drawn from a study of vaccination effects on CD4 cells after COVID-19. Germline-derived CDR1 and CDR2 are SNHLY and FYNNEI. CDR3 length: 13 residues. V lost 5 bases and J lost 4, with 8 bases in between. Assay: immunoSEQ multiplex PCR; the TCRdb copy retains only in-frame clones and omits some. The top ten clones hold approximately 5.1% of a sample with tens of thousands of clones, 65% to 80% of them seen once.

This sequence joins TRBV2 and TRBJ2-2, with unresolved D. The starting material was CD4+ T cells from PBMCs cultured without peptide, obtained after COVID-19 vaccination. The receptor's source is a human donor who had a prior SARS-CoV-2 infection. The CDR3 DNA sequence: TGTGCCAGCAGTCAGGTGGGCACCGGGGAGCTGTTTTTT. It is translated as CASSQVGTGELFF.